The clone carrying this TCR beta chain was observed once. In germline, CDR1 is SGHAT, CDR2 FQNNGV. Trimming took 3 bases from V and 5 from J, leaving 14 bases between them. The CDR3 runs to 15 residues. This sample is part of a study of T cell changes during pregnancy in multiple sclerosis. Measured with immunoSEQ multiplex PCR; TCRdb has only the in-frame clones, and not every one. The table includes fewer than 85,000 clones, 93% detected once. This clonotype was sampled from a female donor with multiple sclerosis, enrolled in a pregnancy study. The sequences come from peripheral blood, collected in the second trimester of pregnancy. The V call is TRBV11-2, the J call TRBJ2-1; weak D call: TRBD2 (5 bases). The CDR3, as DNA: TGTGCCAGCAGCTTTCCACTAGTTCTCCACAATGAGCAGTTCTTC. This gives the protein CASSFPLVLHNEQFF.